This is a list of T cell receptor beta chains from one sample in a study of identical twins. Via MiXCR, TCRdb re-called the 5' RACE reads, giving one row per CDR3 protein. Among 1.5 million to 2 million distinct CDR3 sequences listed, about 32% were seen once. Sequenced material: cord blood. The receptors derive from a newborn girl in good health. CDR3s include the opening cysteine and the closing phenylalanine or tryptophan. Each record gives: clone size, J gene, V gene, CDR3 protein. Size tells how often a clone was seen (once, few, many) or the class of an expanded clone, and some rows leave it out.

size: few; J: TRBJ1-1; V: TRBV29-1; CDR3: CSVRQGNPMNTEAFF
size: -; J: TRBJ1-3; V: TRBV29-1; CDR3: CSVVLGNTIYF
size: -; J: TRBJ2-5; V: TRBV2; CDR3: CAEGGQETQYF
size: -; J: TRBJ2-1; V: TRBV28; CDR3: CASLGLKYNEQFF
size: -; J: -; V: TRBV28; CDR3: CASSSQDISPPGGKNIQYF
size: few; J: TRBJ1-1; V: TRBV7-9; CDR3: CASTSPEAEAFF
size: few; J: TRBJ1-2; V: TRBV6-6; CDR3: CASSARQVPRVGYGYTF
size: -; J: TRBJ2-3; V: TRBV20-1; CDR3: CSASFWRGGDTQYF
size: -; J: TRBJ2-2; V: TRBV5-6; CDR3: CASSPYGLMAGELFF
size: few; J: TRBJ2-7; V: TRBV20-1; CDR3: CSARAGGGLAGGIAYEQYF
size: -; J: TRBJ2-7; V: TRBV6-1; CDR3: CASMGLAGGPLYYEQYF
size: -; J: TRBJ1-4; V: TRBV2; CDR3: CASSVGTGTPNEKLFF
size: many; J: TRBJ1-1; V: TRBV7-2; CDR3: CASSLEGRVGTEAFF
size: -; J: TRBJ2-4; V: TRBV5-1; CDR3: CASSPLEPGNIQYF
size: -; J: TRBJ2-3; V: TRBV9; CDR3: CASSGGNRGTDTQYF
size: -; J: TRBJ2-1; V: TRBV5-6; CDR3: CASSWGLAGGRYNGQFF
size: -; J: TRBJ1-1; V: TRBV4-1; CDR3: CASSPSLTVNTEAFF
size: few; J: TRBJ1-5; V: TRBV20-1; CDR3: CSARDPFGGGMMWPQHF
size: few; J: TRBJ2-3; V: TRBV21-1; CDR3: CASSRQVPGTSWVTDTQYF
size: few; J: TRBJ1-4; V: TRBV6-1; CDR3: CASRQKTVQGWVTNEKLFF
size: -; J: TRBJ1-1; V: TRBV6-1; CDR3: CASSEVRYTEAFF
size: -; J: TRBJ1-2; V: TRBV24-1; CDR3: CAASSSDRLAGYTF
size: few; J: TRBJ1-6; V: TRBV3-1; CDR3: CASSHFQGRNNSPLHF
size: many; J: TRBJ2-5; V: TRBV27; CDR3: CASISDVKKTQYF
size: -; J: TRBJ2-1; V: TRBV5-1; CDR3: CASSTGLAGDNEQFF
size: -; J: TRBJ2-3; V: TRBV10-3; CDR3: CAISESLILAGGTDTQYF
size: many; J: TRBJ2-1; V: TRBV20-1; CDR3: CSASGTSGSNEQFF
size: -; J: TRBJ2-7; V: TRBV28; CDR3: CASSFFKTRSNDEQYF
size: once; J: -; V: TRBV29-1; CDR3: CSVDKGQGVEGQETQYF
size: -; J: TRBJ1-4; V: TRBV9; CDR3: CASSVGVRAGEKLFF
size: few; J: TRBJ2-7; V: TRBV13; CDR3: CASSLVDIYEQYF
size: -; J: TRBJ1-2; V: TRBV5-1; CDR3: CASSFNGQDGYTF
size: -; J: -; V: TRBV20-1; CDR3: CSATTGDSSYNEQYF
size: -; J: TRBJ2-3; V: TRBV20-1; CDR3: CSARIGRSSTDTQYF
size: -; J: TRBJ1-4; V: TRBV4-2; CDR3: CASSQDNGGPPEKLFF
size: few; J: TRBJ2-4; V: TRBV9; CDR3: CASSAGGWENIQYF
size: few; J: TRBJ2-3; V: TRBV2; CDR3: CASSKRRLFTITDTQYF
size: -; J: TRBJ1-1; V: TRBV3-1; CDR3: CASSQGGPEAFF
size: -; J: TRBJ2-7; V: TRBV5-1; CDR3: CASSLKGQGSETLNRFYEQYF
size: -; J: TRBJ2-3; V: TRBV6-5; CDR3: CASWARSTDTQYF
size: many; J: TRBJ1-2; V: TRBV25-1; CDR3: CASSEQGGNRDGYTF
size: few; J: TRBJ2-3; V: TRBV20-1; CDR3: CSALSALGTDTQYF
size: -; J: TRBJ2-5; V: TRBV10-3; CDR3: CAMGQQETQYF
size: -; J: TRBJ2-5; V: TRBV28; CDR3: CASSLRPPTRETQYF
size: -; J: TRBJ2-3; V: TRBV4-1; CDR3: CASSQTRQGDSTDTQYF
size: few; J: TRBJ2-1; V: TRBV12-3/TRBV12-4; CDR3: CASSFLAGHNEQFF
size: -; J: TRBJ2-5; V: TRBV2; CDR3: CASSPLWGSQETQYF
size: few; J: TRBJ2-3; V: TRBV9; CDR3: CASSVESGRIDTQYF
size: -; J: TRBJ1-2; V: TRBV21-1; CDR3: CASSFPSTNYGYTF
size: few; J: TRBJ1-2; V: TRBV5-1; CDR3: CASSLAVDYGYTF
size: few; J: TRBJ2-5; V: TRBV6-6; CDR3: CASTLRGFQETQYF
size: many; J: TRBJ2-1; V: TRBV5-1; CDR3: CASSLRLGYNEQFF
size: -; J: TRBJ2-3; V: TRBV2; CDR3: CASSGISTDTLYF
size: -; J: TRBJ2-1; V: TRBV10-3; CDR3: CASLGTAGYNEQFF
size: -; J: TRBJ1-6; V: TRBV6-5; CDR3: CASSYSHSGWTTKNSPLHF
size: -; J: TRBJ1-4; V: TRBV2; CDR3: CASSDRTGDGEKLFF
size: -; J: TRBJ2-5; V: TRBV4-1; CDR3: CASSQRLPGLQETQYF